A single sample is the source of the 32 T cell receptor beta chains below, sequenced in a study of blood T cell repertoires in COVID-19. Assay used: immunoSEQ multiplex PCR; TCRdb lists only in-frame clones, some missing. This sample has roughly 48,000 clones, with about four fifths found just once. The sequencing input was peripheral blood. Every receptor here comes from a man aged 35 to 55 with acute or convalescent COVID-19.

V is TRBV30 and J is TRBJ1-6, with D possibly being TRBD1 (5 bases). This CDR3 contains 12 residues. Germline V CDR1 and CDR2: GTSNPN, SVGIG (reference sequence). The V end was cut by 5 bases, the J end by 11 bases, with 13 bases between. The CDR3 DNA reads TGTGCCTGGGGTCCTCGGGGGACACCCCTCCACTTT. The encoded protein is CAWGPRGTPLHF.

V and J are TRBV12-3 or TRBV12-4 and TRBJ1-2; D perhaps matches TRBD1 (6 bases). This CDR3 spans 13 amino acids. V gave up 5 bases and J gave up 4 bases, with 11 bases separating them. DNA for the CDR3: TGTGCCAGCAGTACAGGGAATAGCTATGGCTACACCTTC. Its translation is CASSTGNSYGYTF.

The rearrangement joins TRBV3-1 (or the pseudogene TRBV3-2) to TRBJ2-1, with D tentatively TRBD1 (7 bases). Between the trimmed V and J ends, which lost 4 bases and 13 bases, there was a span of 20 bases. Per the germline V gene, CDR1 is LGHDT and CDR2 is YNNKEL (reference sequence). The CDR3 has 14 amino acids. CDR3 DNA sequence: TGTGCCAGCAGCCCTGGGAGCGTTCAGGGGGGTCAGTTCTTC. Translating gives CASSPGSVQGGQFF.

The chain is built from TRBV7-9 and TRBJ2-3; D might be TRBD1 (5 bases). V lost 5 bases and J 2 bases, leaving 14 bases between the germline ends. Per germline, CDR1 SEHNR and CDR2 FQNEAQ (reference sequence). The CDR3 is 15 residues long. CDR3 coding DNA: TGTGCCAGCAGCCCCCGGGCAGGGTTCACAGATACGCAGTATTTT. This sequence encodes CASSPRAGFTDTQYF. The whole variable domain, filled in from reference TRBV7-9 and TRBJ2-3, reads DTGVSQNPRHKITKRGQNVTFRCDPISEHNRLYWYRQTLGQGPEFLTYFQNEAQLEKSRLLSDRFSAERPKGSFSTLEIQRTEQGDSAMYLCASSPRAGFTDTQYFGPGTRLTVL.

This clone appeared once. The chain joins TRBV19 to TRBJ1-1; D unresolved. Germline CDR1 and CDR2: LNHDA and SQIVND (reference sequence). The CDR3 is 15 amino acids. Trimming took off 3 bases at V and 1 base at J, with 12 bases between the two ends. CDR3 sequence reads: CASSMAWASNTEAFF. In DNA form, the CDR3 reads TGTGCCAGTAGTATGGCATGGGCGTCGAACACTGAAGCTTTCTTT. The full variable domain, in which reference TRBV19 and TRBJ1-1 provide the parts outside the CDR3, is DGGITQSPKYLFRKEGQNVTLSCEQNLNHDAMYWYRQDPGQGLRLIYYSQIVNDFQKGDIAEGYSVSREKKESFPLTVTSAQKNPTAFYLCASSMAWASNTEAFFGQGTRLTVV.

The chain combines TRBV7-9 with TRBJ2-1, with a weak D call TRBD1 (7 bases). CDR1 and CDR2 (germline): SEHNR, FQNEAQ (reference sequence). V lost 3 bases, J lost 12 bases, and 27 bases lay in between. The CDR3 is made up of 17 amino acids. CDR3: CASSFTTLGQEGGGQFF. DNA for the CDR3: TGTGCCAGCAGCTTCACGACCTTAGGACAGGAGGGGGGTGGGCAGTTCTTC. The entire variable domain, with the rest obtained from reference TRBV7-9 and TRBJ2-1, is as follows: DTGVSQNPRHKITKRGQNVTFRCDPISEHNRLYWYRQTLGQGPEFLTYFQNEAQLEKSRLLSDRFSAERPKGSFSTLEIQRTEQGDSAMYLCASSFTTLGQEGGGQFFGPGTRLTVL.

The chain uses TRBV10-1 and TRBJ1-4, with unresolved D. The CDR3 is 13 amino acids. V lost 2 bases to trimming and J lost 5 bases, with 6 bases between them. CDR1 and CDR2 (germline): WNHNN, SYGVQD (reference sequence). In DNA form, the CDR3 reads TGCGCCAGCAGTGAGGACGGGAATGAAAAACTGTTTTTT. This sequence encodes CASSEDGNEKLFF.

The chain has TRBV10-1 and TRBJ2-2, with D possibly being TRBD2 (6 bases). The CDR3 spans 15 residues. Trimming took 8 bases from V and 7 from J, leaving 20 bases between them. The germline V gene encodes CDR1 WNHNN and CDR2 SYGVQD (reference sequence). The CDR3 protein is CASGKGVGRVGELFF. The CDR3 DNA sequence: TGCGCCAGCGGTAAAGGGGTCGGGAGAGTCGGGGAGCTGTTTTTT.

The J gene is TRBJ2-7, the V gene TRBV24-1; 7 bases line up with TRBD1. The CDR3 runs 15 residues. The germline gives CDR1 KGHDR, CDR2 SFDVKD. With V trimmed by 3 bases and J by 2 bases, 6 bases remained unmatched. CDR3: CATSDPRTGPYEQYF. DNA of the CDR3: TGTGCCACCAGTGATCCCCGGACAGGCCCCTACGAGCAGTACTTC.

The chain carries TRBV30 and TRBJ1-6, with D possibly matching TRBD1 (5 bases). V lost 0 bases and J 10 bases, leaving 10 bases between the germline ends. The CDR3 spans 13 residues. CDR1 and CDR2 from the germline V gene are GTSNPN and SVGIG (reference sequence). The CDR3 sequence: CAWSVQNRSPLHF. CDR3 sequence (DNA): TGTGCCTGGAGTGTACAAAACAGGTCACCCCTCCACTTT.

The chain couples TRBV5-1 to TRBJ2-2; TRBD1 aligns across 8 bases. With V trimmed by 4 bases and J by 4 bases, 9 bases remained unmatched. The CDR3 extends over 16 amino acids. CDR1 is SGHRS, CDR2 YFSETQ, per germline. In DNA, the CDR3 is TGCGCCAGCAGCCTACGACAGGGGTCCGGCACCGGGGAGCTGTTTTTT. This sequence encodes CASSLRQGSGTGELFF.

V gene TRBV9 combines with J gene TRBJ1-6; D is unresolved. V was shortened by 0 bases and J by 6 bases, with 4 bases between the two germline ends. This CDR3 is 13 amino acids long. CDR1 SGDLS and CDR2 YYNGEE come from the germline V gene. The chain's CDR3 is CASSVAINSPLHF. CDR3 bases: TGTGCCAGCAGCGTAGCCATTAATTCACCCCTCCACTTT.

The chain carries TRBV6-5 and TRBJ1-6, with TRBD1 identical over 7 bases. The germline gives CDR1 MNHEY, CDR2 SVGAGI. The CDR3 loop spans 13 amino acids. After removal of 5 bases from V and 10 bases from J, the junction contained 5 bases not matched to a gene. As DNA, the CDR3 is TGTGCCAGCAGTCCACAGGGGAAATCACCCCTCCACTTT. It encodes CASSPQGKSPLHF.

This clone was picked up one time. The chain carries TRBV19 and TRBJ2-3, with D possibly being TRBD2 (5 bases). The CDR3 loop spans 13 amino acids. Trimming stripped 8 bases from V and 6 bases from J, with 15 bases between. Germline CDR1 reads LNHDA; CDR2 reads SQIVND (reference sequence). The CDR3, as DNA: TGTGCCAGTGCCCGGGGAGCAGAGGATACGCAGTATTTT. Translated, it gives CASARGAEDTQYF.

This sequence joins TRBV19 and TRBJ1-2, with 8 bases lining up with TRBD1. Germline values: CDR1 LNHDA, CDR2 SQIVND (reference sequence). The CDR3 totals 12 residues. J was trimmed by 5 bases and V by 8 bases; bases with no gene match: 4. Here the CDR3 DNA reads TGTGCCAGTCGGGACAGGTCTTATGGCTACACCTTC. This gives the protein CASRDRSYGYTF.

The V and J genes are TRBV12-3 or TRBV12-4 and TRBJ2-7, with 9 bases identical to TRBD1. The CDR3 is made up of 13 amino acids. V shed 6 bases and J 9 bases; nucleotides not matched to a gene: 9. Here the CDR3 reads CASSRTGEGSQYF. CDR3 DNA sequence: TGTGCCAGCAGCCGGACAGGGGAAGGCTCGCAGTACTTC.

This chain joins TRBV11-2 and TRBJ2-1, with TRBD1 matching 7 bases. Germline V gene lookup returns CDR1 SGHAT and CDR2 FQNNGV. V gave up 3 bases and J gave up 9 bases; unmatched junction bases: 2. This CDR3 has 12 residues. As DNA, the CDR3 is TGTGCCAGCAGCTTCAGGGGGAGTGAGCAGTTCTTC. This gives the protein CASSFRGSEQFF. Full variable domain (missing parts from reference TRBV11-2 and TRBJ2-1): EAGVAQSPRYKIIEKRQSVAFWCNPISGHATLYWYQQILGQGPKLLIQFQNNGVVDDSQLPKDRFSAERLKGVDSTLKIQPAKLEDSAVYLCASSFRGSEQFFGPGTRLTVL.

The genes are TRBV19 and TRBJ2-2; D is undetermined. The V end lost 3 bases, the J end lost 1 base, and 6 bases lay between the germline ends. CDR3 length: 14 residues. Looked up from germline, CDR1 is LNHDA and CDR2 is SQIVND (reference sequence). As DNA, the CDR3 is TGTGCCAGTAGTATCAGACAGAACACCGGGGAGCTGTTTTTT. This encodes CASSIRQNTGELFF.

The CDR3 is CASGLGVSGNTIYF. In DNA, the CDR3 is TGTGCTAGTGGTTTAGGAGTCTCTGGAAACACCATATATTTT. This rearrangement joins TRBV12-5 to TRBJ1-3; the D is unclear. Germline loops: CDR1 LGHNT, CDR2 FRNRAP. Trimming removed 3 bases from V and 0 bases from J, with 6 bases in between. The CDR3 loop spans 14 amino acids.

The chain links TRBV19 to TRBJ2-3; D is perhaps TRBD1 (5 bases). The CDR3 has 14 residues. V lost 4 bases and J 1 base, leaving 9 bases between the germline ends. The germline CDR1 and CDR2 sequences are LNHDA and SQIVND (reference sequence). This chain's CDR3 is CASSTQGGTDTQYF. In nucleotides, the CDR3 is TGTGCCAGTAGTACCCAAGGGGGCACAGATACGCAGTATTTT.

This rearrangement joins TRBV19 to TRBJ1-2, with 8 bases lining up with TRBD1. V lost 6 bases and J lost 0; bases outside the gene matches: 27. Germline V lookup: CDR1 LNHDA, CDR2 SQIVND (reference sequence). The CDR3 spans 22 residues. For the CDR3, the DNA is TGTGCCAGTAGAGTCTCGGGGTTAAAAAGGACAGGGAACTATATTGCTAACTATGGCTACACCTTC. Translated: CASRVSGLKRTGNYIANYGYTF.

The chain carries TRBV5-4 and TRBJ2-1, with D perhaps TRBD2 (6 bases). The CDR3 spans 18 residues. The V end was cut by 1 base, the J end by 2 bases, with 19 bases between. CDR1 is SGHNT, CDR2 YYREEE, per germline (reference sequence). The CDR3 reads CASSLYRPGRPAYNEQFF. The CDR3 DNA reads TGTGCCAGCAGCTTGTATCGTCCAGGGAGGCCCGCCTACAATGAGCAGTTCTTC.

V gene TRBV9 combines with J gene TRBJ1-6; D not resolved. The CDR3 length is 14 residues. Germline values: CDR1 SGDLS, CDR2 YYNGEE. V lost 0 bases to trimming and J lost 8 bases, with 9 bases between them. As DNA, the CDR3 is TGTGCCAGCAGCGTAGAGCCAAGTCATTCACCCCTCCACTTT. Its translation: CASSVEPSHSPLHF.

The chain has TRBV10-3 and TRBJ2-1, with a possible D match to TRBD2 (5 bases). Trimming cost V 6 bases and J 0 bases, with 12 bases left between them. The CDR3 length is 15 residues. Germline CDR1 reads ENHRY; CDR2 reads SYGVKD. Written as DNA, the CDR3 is TGTGCCATCAGAACTTCCAGCGGCTCCTACAATGAGCAGTTCTTC. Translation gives CAIRTSSGSYNEQFF.

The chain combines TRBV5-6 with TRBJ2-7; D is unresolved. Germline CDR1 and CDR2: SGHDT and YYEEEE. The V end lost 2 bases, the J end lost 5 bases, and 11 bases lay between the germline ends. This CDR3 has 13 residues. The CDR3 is CASSFGARDEQYF. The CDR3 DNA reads TGTGCCAGCAGCTTTGGTGCGCGCGACGAGCAGTACTTC.

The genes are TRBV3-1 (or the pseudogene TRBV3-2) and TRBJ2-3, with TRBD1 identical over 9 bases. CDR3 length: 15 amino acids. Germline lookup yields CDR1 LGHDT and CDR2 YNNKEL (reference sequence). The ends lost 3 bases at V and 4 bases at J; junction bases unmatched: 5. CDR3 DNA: TGTGCCAGCAGCCAGGGACAGGGCAGGGCAGATACGCAGTATTTT. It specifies CASSQGQGRADTQYF.

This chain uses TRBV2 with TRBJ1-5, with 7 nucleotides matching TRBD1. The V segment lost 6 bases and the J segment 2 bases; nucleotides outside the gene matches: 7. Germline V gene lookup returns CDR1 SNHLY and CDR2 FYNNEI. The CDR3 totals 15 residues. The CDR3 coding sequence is TGTGCCAGCAGGGCCGACAGGGTTGGCAATCAGCCCCAGCATTTT. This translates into CASRADRVGNQPQHF.

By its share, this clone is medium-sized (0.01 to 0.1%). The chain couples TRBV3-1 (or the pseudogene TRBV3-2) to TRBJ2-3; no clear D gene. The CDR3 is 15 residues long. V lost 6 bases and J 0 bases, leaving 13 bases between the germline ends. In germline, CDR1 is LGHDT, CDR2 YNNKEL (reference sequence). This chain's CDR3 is CASRHSPLSTDTQYF. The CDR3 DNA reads TGTGCCAGCAGGCATAGCCCCCTTAGCACAGATACGCAGTATTTT.

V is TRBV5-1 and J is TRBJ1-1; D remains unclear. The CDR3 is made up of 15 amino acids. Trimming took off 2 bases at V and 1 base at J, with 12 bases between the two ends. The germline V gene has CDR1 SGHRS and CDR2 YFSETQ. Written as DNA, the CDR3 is TGCGCCAGCAGCTTTGGTTACAGAAAGAACACTGAAGCTTTCTTT. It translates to CASSFGYRKNTEAFF.

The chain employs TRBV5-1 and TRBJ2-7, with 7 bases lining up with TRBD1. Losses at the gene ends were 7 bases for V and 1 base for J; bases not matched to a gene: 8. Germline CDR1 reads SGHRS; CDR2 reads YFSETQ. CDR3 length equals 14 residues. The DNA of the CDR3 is TGCGCCAGCGCCGGGACAGCCAGTTCCTACGAGCAGTACTTC. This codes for CASAGTASSYEQYF.

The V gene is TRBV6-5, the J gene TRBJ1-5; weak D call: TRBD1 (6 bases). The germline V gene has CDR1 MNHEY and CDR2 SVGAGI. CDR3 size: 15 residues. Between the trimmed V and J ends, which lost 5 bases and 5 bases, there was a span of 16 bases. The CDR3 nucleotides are TGTGCCAGCAGTCCAGGCAGGGGCGTTGATCAGCCCCAGCATTTT. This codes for CASSPGRGVDQPQHF.

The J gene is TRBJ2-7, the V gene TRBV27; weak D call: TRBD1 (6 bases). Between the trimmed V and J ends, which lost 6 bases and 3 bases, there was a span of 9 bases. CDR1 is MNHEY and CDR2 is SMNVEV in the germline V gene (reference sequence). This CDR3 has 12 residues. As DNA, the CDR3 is TGTGCCAGCAGGCAGGGGCTCTACGAGCAGTACTTC. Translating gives CASRQGLYEQYF.